A selection of T cell receptor beta chains follows, all from one sample in a study of OX40 agonist ivuxolimab in advanced cancers. TCRdb's copy holds only in-frame clones and misses some; the assay was immunoSEQ multiplex PCR. The repertoire includes around 60,000 clones, 82% of them detected once, and almost 1.5% sits in the top ten. The specimen was CD4+ or CD8+ T cells sorted from blood, collected in a trial of the OX40 agonist ivuxolimab. The receptor source for this set is an adult with an advanced solid tumor such as melanoma, head and neck, liver or kidney cancer. Each CDR3 is given with its conserved first and last residue. The D gene is left open where the match is weak.

D,J,V,CDR3,DNA
-,TRBJ2-1,TRBV7-2,CASSLAGGIYNEQFF,TGTGCCAGCAGCTTAGCTGGGGGGATCTACAATGAGCAGTTCTTC
-,TRBJ1-3,TRBV6-6,CASTLGNTIYF,TGTGCCAGCACGTTAGGAAACACCATATATTTT
-,TRBJ2-1,TRBV11-2,CASSVRMVGGTVSYNEQFF,TGTGCCAGCAGCGTGAGAATGGTGGGAGGTACCGTCTCCTACAATGAGCAGTTCTTC
TRBD1,TRBJ1-6,TRBV2,CASSVRTGRNSPLHF,TGTGCCAGCAGTGTGAGGACAGGACGTAATTCACCCCTCCACTTT
-,TRBJ1-2,TRBV4-1,CASSQSPSRINYGYTF,TGCGCCAGCAGCCAAAGTCCCAGTAGGATTAACTATGGCTACACCTTC
TRBD1,TRBJ2-1,TRBV11-3,CASGGTGVTNEQFF,TGTGCCAGCGGCGGGACAGGGGTGACCAATGAGCAGTTCTTC
TRBD1,TRBJ1-1,TRBV6-5,CASRLGRSRGTEAFF,TGTGCCAGCAGACTCGGTCGGTCCAGGGGGACTGAAGCTTTCTTT
-,TRBJ2-5,TRBV6-1,CAHEEGAGGETQYF,TGTGCCCACGAGGAGGGGGCGGGGGGAGAGACCCAGTACTTC
-,TRBJ2-3,TRBV6-5,CASSLSDPSTDTQYF,TGTGCCAGCAGCTTGAGCGACCCAAGCACAGATACGCAGTATTTT
-,TRBJ2-7,TRBV28,CASRTQGPPSYEQYF,TGTGCCAGCAGGACACAGGGCCCCCCTTCCTACGAGCAGTACTTC